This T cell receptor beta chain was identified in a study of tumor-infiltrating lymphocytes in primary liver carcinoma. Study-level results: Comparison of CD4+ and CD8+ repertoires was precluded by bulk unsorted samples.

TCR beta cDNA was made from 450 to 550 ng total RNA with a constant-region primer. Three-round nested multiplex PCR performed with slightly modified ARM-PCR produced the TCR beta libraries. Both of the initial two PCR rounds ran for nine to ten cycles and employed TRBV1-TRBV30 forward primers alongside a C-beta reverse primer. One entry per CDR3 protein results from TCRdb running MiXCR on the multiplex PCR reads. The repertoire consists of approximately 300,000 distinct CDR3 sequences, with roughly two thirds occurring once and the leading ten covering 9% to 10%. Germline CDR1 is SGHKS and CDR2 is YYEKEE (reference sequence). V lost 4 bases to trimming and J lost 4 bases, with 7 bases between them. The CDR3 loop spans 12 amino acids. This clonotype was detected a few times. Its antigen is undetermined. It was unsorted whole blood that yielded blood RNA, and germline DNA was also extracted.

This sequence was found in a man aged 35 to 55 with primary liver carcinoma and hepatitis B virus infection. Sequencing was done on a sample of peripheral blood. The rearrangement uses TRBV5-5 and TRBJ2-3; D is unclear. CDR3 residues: CASSPVADTQYF. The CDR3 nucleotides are TGTGCCAGCAGCCCGGTGGCAGATACGCAGTATTTT. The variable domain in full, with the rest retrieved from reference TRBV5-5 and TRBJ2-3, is DAGVTQSPTHLIKTRGQQVTLRCSPISGHKSVSWYQQVLGQGPQFIFQYYEKEERGRGNFPDRFSARQFPNYSSELNVNALLLGDSALYLCASSPVADTQYFGPGTRLTVL.